This TCR beta chain originates from a study of blood T cells in healthy people across ages. Points from the study as a whole: It was not possible, with unsorted PBMCs, to conclusively compare naive and antigen-experienced cells. It was found that TCR beta diversity correlated strongly with the percentage of naive T cells.

Each sample provided at least 5.5 micrograms of extracted total RNA. As to this clonotype: Its specificity is unknown.

Primers used in a second PCR of about 6 to 12 cycles were a sample-barcoded 5' primer and a J-beta primer mix. Each cDNA molecule was tagged by a template-switch adaptor with 12 random nucleotides. TCRdb recomputed calls from the 5' RACE reads with MiXCR, one row per CDR3 protein. Of around 1,700,000 distinct CDR3 sequences listed, about 30% were seen once; the top ten hold approximately 7.7%. The sequence was collected from a young woman in good health. Sequencing input: blood.

CDR3 nucleotides: TGCAGCGTTGAAGTTGGACCCGGGGAGCTGTTTTTT. Amino acid sequence: CSVEVGPGELFF. The V call is TRBV29-1, the J call TRBJ2-2; D gene ambiguous. Germline V lookup: CDR1 SQVTM, CDR2 ANQGSEA. The V end lost 1 base, the J end lost 6 bases, and 6 bases lay between the germline ends. The CDR3 is 12 amino acids.